Presented here are 26 T cell receptor beta chains from one specimen sequenced in a study of T cells in Graves' hyperthyroidism and ophthalmopathy. It was RNA transcripts that yielded the amplified TCR beta CDR3 regions. The HTBI primer set drove a first-round RT-PCR of the TCR CDR3. TCRdb reprocessed the multiplex PCR reads via MiXCR and lists one record per CDR3 protein. The data contain approximately 430,000 distinct CDR3 sequences, 15% to 18% of them singletons. Sequenced: blood. The receptors were gathered from a woman aged 18 to 35 with Graves' hyperthyroidism.

This clonotype appeared many times. CDR3 in amino acids: CASTRTRQLKETQYF. The CDR3 DNA is TGTGCCAGCACCCGAACTCGACAGCTGAAAGAGACCCAGTACTTC. The chain employs TRBV7-8 and TRBJ2-5; TRBD1 might be the D (5 bases). The CDR3 covers 15 residues. V was shortened by 7 bases and J by 3 bases, with 18 bases between the two germline ends. Germline V gene lookup returns CDR1 SGHVS and CDR2 FQNEAQ.

This clonotype was counted ten times or more. J is TRBJ1-5 and V is TRBV6-1, with D possibly being TRBD1 (5 bases). There are 15 residues in the CDR3. Germline V gives CDR1 MNHNS, CDR2 SASEGT. V was pared by 2 bases and J by 5 bases, with 13 bases between. The CDR3 nucleotides are TGTGCCAGCAGTGAATTAGGGGCCCACTATCAGCCCCAGCATTTT. It encodes CASSELGAHYQPQHF.

This clonotype has at least ten counts. The chain is built from TRBV3-1 and TRBJ2-1; 7 bases fit TRBD2. Germline CDR1 reads LGHDT; CDR2 reads YNNKEL (reference sequence). The V and J ends lost 2 bases and 7 bases, in that order; junction bases with no gene match: 8. The CDR3 totals 15 residues. The CDR3 here is CASSQTTSRVNEQFF. CDR3 nucleotide sequence: TGTGCCAGCAGCCAAACGACTAGCAGGGTAAATGAGCAGTTCTTC.

This clonotype was seen at least ten times. This chain uses TRBV7-9 with TRBJ2-7; D is possibly TRBD2 (6 bases). Germline V gives CDR1 SEHNR, CDR2 FQNEAQ (reference sequence). The V and J ends lost 7 bases and 0 bases respectively, with 16 bases between them. This CDR3 has 15 residues. The CDR3 DNA reads as TGTGCCAGCACCTCCAATTTGGGAGGCTCCTACGAGCAGTACTTC. The encoded protein is CASTSNLGGSYEQYF.

The rearrangement joins TRBV24-1 to TRBJ2-3; no definite D call. Germline CDR1 reads KGHDR; CDR2 reads SFDVKD. CDR3 length: 11 amino acids. V dropped 6 bases and J dropped 7 bases, with 7 bases sitting between them. Here the CDR3 DNA reads TGTGCCACCAGTATAGGGAATACGCAGTATTTT. This gives the protein CATSIGNTQYF.

This clonotype was seen ten or more times. This sequence joins TRBV7-2 and TRBJ2-1, with D possibly TRBD2 on 5 matching bases. V was pared by 2 bases and J by 6 bases, with 14 bases between. The germline V gene has CDR1 SGHTA and CDR2 FQGNSA. The CDR3 is 15 amino acids. CDR3 in DNA: TGTGCCAGCAGCTTAACCTATCGAAGCGGCAATGAGCAGTTCTTC. It translates to CASSLTYRSGNEQFF. Variable domain in full (rest from reference TRBV7-2 and TRBJ2-1): GAGVSQSPSNKVTEKGKDVELRCDPISGHTALYWYRQSLGQGLEFLIYFQGNSAPDKSGLPSDRFSAERTGGSVSTLTIQRTQQEDSAVYLCASSLTYRSGNEQFFGPGTRLTVL.

The rearrangement links TRBV5-1 to TRBJ2-7; 7 bases fit TRBD1. The CDR3 is 13 residues long. Germline V CDR1 and CDR2: SGHRS, YFSETQ. V shed 1 base, J shed 4 bases, and the junction held 2 bases outside the gene matches. In nucleotides, the CDR3 is TGCGCCAGCAGCTTGACGACAGGGTACGAGCAGTACTTC. It yields the protein CASSLTTGYEQYF.

The V gene is TRBV27, the J gene TRBJ1-1; D is possibly TRBD1 (6 bases). Germline assignment: CDR1 MNHEY and CDR2 SMNVEV (reference sequence). The CDR3 sequence is 14 residues long. V lost 5 bases and J 0 bases, leaving 10 bases between the germline ends. The CDR3 region is CASSETGLNTEAFF. The DNA of the CDR3 is TGTGCCAGCAGTGAAACAGGGTTGAACACTGAAGCTTTCTTT.

The chain links TRBV4-1 to TRBJ2-1, with D perhaps being TRBD1 or TRBD2 (6 bases each). Trimming stripped 4 bases from V and 0 bases from J, with 19 bases between. The CDR3 consists of 18 residues. Germline values: CDR1 MGHRA, CDR2 YSYEKL. CDR3 DNA: TGCGCCAGCAGCCCCTGGGGGGCTCCCTTGAGCTCCTACAATGAGCAGTTCTTC. It is translated as CASSPWGAPLSSYNEQFF.

This clonotype was counted between two and nine times. V is TRBV20-1 and J is TRBJ1-1; 9 positions match TRBD1. Trimming removed 1 base from V and 5 bases from J; junction bases left unmatched: 8. CDR3 length: 15 residues. Germline V gene lookup returns CDR1 DFQATT and CDR2 SNEGSKA (reference sequence). In DNA, the CDR3 is TGCAGTGCTAGAGCCGGGACAGGGCGGGTAACTGAAGCTTTCTTT. Its translation: CSARAGTGRVTEAFF.

In its sample, this clonotype was seen many times. V is TRBV20-1 and J is TRBJ2-7; D ambiguous. V lost 1 base and J lost 0, with 10 bases in between. This CDR3 comprises 14 residues. The germline V gene has CDR1 DFQATT and CDR2 SNEGSKA (reference sequence). The CDR3 is CSARVPQSSYEQYF. DNA for the CDR3: TGCAGTGCTAGAGTCCCGCAGTCCTCCTACGAGCAGTACTTC.

Many counts were recorded for this clonotype. In DNA form, the CDR3 reads TGTGCCAGCAGTTACTCGCCCCAGGGGGATACCGGGGAGCTGTTTTTT. Protein: CASSYSPQGDTGELFF. The rearrangement uses TRBV6-5 and TRBJ2-2; 7 bases align to TRBD1. The CDR3 is 16 amino acids. In germline, CDR1 is MNHEY, CDR2 SVGAGI. Germline trimming cut 0 bases from V and 5 bases from J; bases unmatched to any gene: 6.

Regarding this clonotype: This may arise from a read error, as a much more abundant clone is one base away. The rearrangement links TRBV29-1 to TRBJ2-7; possible D gene TRBD1, 5 bases. The DNA end favors TRBJ2-1, so the J call may be wrong. Germline lookup yields CDR1 SQVTM and CDR2 ANQGSEA. The CDR3 totals 13 residues. CDR3 loop: CSVGGQGNYEQFF. The CDR3 region has the DNA TGCAGCGTTGGTGGGCAGGGAAACTACGAGCAGTTCTTC.

This clonotype was detected only a few times. Here the CDR3 reads CASSPRGGRADTQYF. CDR3 sequence (DNA): TGTGCCAGCAGCCCCCGGGGGGGCAGAGCAGATACGCAGTATTTT. The gene calls are TRBV9 and TRBJ2-3; 8 positions match TRBD2. Germline CDR1 reads SGDLS; CDR2 reads YYNGEE. V was pared by 4 bases and J by 4 bases, with 8 bases of the junction left unmatched. This CDR3 comprises 15 residues.

This clonotype was counted many times. The gene calls are TRBV2 and TRBJ1-4; D is possibly TRBD1 (5 bases). Trimming removed 8 bases from V and 11 bases from J, with 21 bases in between. The CDR3 length is 14 residues. The germline V gene encodes CDR1 SNHLY and CDR2 FYNNEI. The CDR3 is CASRSGEGIGKLFF. The CDR3 DNA is TGTGCCAGCCGATCCGGGGAGGGGATAGGGAAACTGTTTTTT.

This clonotype occurred many times. The chain links TRBV5-1 to TRBJ2-1; TRBD2 matches at 11 bases. With 2 bases clipped from V and 7 bases from J, the junction kept 5 bases outside the gene matches. This CDR3 is built from 15 residues. Per germline, CDR1 SGHRS and CDR2 YFSETQ. CDR3 sequence: CASSFLAGGGNEQFF. The CDR3 nucleotides are TGCGCCAGCAGCTTCCTAGCGGGGGGAGGGAATGAGCAGTTCTTC.

This clonotype was detected ten times or more. The V gene is TRBV14, the J gene TRBJ2-3; weak D call: TRBD1 (5 bases). With 2 bases removed from V and 1 base from J, the gap between germline ends came to 7 bases. This CDR3 has 14 residues. The germline V gene encodes CDR1 SGHDN and CDR2 FVKESK. CDR3 DNA sequence: TGTGCCAGCAGCCAACGGACACGCACAGATACGCAGTATTTT. It yields the protein CASSQRTRTDTQYF.

The chain employs TRBV2 and TRBJ1-1; D remains ambiguous. The germline gives CDR1 SNHLY, CDR2 FYNNEI. CDR3 size: 11 residues. V was shortened by 2 bases and J by 11 bases, with 9 bases between the two germline ends. The CDR3 DNA reads TGTGCCAGCAGTGAAATGCTCACGGCTTTCTTT. It is translated as CASSEMLTAFF.

This clonotype was detected many times. The genes are TRBV20-1 and TRBJ2-7; D might be TRBD1 or TRBD2, each matching 5 bases. The germline gives CDR1 DFQATT, CDR2 SNEGSKA (reference sequence). This CDR3 has 12 amino acids. CDR3: CSATGLSYEQYF. DNA of the CDR3: TGCAGCGCCACAGGACTCTCCTACGAGCAGTACTTC.

V gene TRBV7-9 combines with J gene TRBJ2-6, with TRBD1 identical over 10 bases. Trimming took 7 bases from V and 4 from J; bases not matched to a gene: 4. Per the germline V gene, CDR1 is SEHNR and CDR2 is FQNEAQ (reference sequence). The CDR3 is 15 residues long. The CDR3 nucleotides are TGTGCCAGCATCGACAGGGGGCTCGGGGCCAACGTCCTGACTTTC. Translating gives CASIDRGLGANVLTF.

This clonotype was seen repeatedly, ten times or more. This rearrangement joins TRBV3-1 to TRBJ2-7, with D tentatively TRBD1 (5 bases). Trimming took 9 bases from V and 5 from J, leaving 17 bases between them. CDR1 is LGHDT, CDR2 YNNKEL, per germline (reference sequence). The CDR3 sequence is 13 residues long. The CDR3 DNA reads TGTGCCAGTTCCAGGGCAGGGAACAACGAGCAGTACTTC. Protein: CASSRAGNNEQYF.

The chain is built from TRBV7-2 and TRBJ1-5; D not resolved. Trimming removed 1 base at V and 3 bases at J, with 10 bases between. Germline loops: CDR1 SGHTA, CDR2 FQGNSA. This CDR3 has 15 amino acids. CDR3 amino acids: CASSLVAGNNQPQHF. Here the CDR3 DNA reads TGTGCCAGCAGCTTAGTAGCAGGAAACAATCAGCCCCAGCATTTT.

The sample holds many counts of this clonotype. The CDR3 bases are TGCAGTGCTAGATCCCCTGGACTAGCGGGGGGGCCAGAGACCCAGTACTTC. Protein: CSARSPGLAGGPETQYF. This chain uses TRBV20-1 with TRBJ2-5, with 15 positions matching TRBD2. The CDR3 is made up of 17 amino acids. The junction had 8 bases not matched to a gene; V was cut back by 2 bases and J by 4 bases. The V gene's germline CDR1 is DFQATT and CDR2 SNEGSKA (reference sequence).

Many counts were recorded for this clonotype. This chain uses TRBV12-3 or TRBV12-4 with TRBJ2-3; D is unclear. CDR3 size: 14 residues. V dropped 7 bases and J dropped 0 bases, with 11 bases sitting between them. CDR3 protein: CASMQATSTDTQYF. CDR3 sequence (DNA): TGTGCCAGCATGCAAGCGACTAGCACAGATACGCAGTATTTT.

This clonotype was observed many times. The chain recombines TRBV6-1 with TRBJ2-3, with 7 bases fitting TRBD2. Trimming removed 7 bases from V and 3 bases from J; junction bases left unmatched: 7. CDR3 length equals 14 residues. Germline V gene sequence: CDR1 MNHNS, CDR2 SASEGT. The CDR3 DNA reads TGTGCCAGCAAGGGCGGGAGCGAAACAGATACGCAGTATTTT. It yields the protein CASKGGSETDTQYF.

This clonotype was found a few times. In DNA form, the CDR3 reads TGTGCCAGCAGGCAGCGGGGCTTCTCCTACGAGCAGTACTTC. Translating it yields CASRQRGFSYEQYF. V gene TRBV2 combines with J gene TRBJ2-7, with 7 bases fitting TRBD2. The germline CDR1 and CDR2 sequences are SNHLY and FYNNEI. The V and J ends lost 6 bases and 0 bases, in that order; junction bases with no gene match: 5. The CDR3 has 14 amino acids.